This passage covers 27 T cell receptor beta chains from one sample sequenced in a study of cytomegalovirus exposure and HLA in healthy donors. Primers: 60 Vbeta forward and 13 Jbeta reverse. Clones were read by immunoSEQ multiplex PCR, and TCRdb kept only the in-frame ones, dropping some. The table records around 170,000 clones, about 85% of them present only once. Sequencing input: PBMCs. All receptors derive from a man in his fifties or sixties in good health and CMV-seronegative.

The V call is TRBV7-9, the J call TRBJ1-6; D is unresolved. V lost 4 bases and J 7 bases, leaving 11 bases between the germline ends. The CDR3 sequence is 14 residues long. Looked up from germline, CDR1 is SEHNR and CDR2 is FQNEAQ (reference sequence). The CDR3 nucleotides are TGTGCCAGCAGCTGGCGGGAAGGCAATTCACCCCTCCACTTT. This encodes CASSWREGNSPLHF. The whole variable domain, filled in from reference TRBV7-9 and TRBJ1-6, reads DTGVSQNPRHKITKRGQNVTFRCDPISEHNRLYWYRQTLGQGPEFLTYFQNEAQLEKSRLLSDRFSAERPKGSFSTLEIQRTEQGDSAMYLCASSWREGNSPLHFGNGTRLTVT.

This chain connects TRBV27 to TRBJ2-3; TRBD2 might be the D (6 bases). The germline CDR1 and CDR2 sequences are MNHEY and SMNVEV (reference sequence). There are 17 residues in the CDR3. Trimming removed 6 bases from V and 0 bases from J, with 19 bases in between. In DNA form, the CDR3 reads TGTGCCAGCAGCCGCGGGGAGACATTACTCAGCACAGATACGCAGTATTTT. Its translation is CASSRGETLLSTDTQYF.

This clone was observed a few times. J is TRBJ1-3 and V is TRBV27; D not resolved. From germline, CDR1 is MNHEY and CDR2 SMNVEV (reference sequence). Trimming removed 5 bases at V and 4 bases at J, with 12 bases between. The CDR3 is 14 amino acids. The CDR3: CASSIALGGNTIYF. The CDR3 DNA reads TGTGCCAGCAGTATCGCCCTCGGGGGAAACACCATATATTTT.

On this clone itself: At one of its ends the junction is not consistent with the germline gene, which may arise from a read error. Different DNA sequences within this sample yield the same CDR3. CDR3 loop: CASSRSRGTGELFF. The CDR3 DNA sequence: TGCGCCAGCTCACGATCCAGGGGTACCGGGGAGCTGTTTTTT. The rearrangement links TRBV18 to TRBJ2-2; TRBD1 is a possible D gene (6 bases). CDR1 and CDR2 from the germline V gene are KGHSH and LQKENI. The CDR3 has 14 residues.

The V call is TRBV25-1, the J call TRBJ1-1; the D gene is possibly TRBD1 (5 bases). Per the germline V gene, CDR1 is MGHDK and CDR2 is SYGVNS. The CDR3 extends over 16 amino acids. The ends were cut back, 10 bases at V and 6 bases at J, with 27 bases in the middle. The DNA for the CDR3 is TGTGCCACCCTACCAGATCTTGGGACTACAATGTCTGAAGCTTTCTTT. Protein sequence: CATLPDLGTTMSEAFF.

V gene TRBV5-1 combines with J gene TRBJ2-1; 9 bases are a match to TRBD2. The CDR3 extends over 15 amino acids. The V gene end was trimmed by 1 base and the J gene end by 8 bases; junction bases not matched to a gene: 7. Looked up from germline, CDR1 is SGHRS and CDR2 is YFSETQ. The CDR3 DNA is TGCGCCAGCAGCTTGTGGGCGGGGGGGCCGGATGAGCAGTTCTTC. Its protein product is CASSLWAGGPDEQFF.

The rearrangement links TRBV7-9 to TRBJ1-3, with 11 nucleotides matching TRBD1. The CDR3 runs 15 residues. Per germline, CDR1 SEHNR and CDR2 FQNEAQ (reference sequence). Trimming took 4 bases from V and 4 from J; bases not matched to a gene: 3. CDR3 sequence: CASSSGTGGGNTIYF. The CDR3 DNA reads as TGTGCCAGCAGCTCAGGGACAGGGGGAGGAAACACCATATATTTT.

The J gene is TRBJ2-1, the V gene TRBV7-2; 7 positions match TRBD1. V shed 2 bases and J 5 bases; nucleotides not matched to a gene: 3. The germline V gene encodes CDR1 SGHTA and CDR2 FQGNSA. This CDR3 has 14 amino acids. The CDR3 loop reads CASSLSRGHNEQFF. The CDR3 nucleotides read TGTGCCAGCAGCTTATCTAGGGGGCACAATGAGCAGTTCTTC.

The sample holds a few counts of this clone. The V call is TRBV2, the J call TRBJ1-2; TRBD1 matches at 11 bases. The CDR3 loop spans 12 amino acids. Unmatched junction bases numbered 6, after V lost 8 bases and J lost 10 bases. Germline values: CDR1 SNHLY, CDR2 FYNNEI. CDR3 in DNA: TGTGCCAGCTTGGGACAGGGGGTCCCCTACACCTTC. It yields the protein CASLGQGVPYTF.

The chain carries TRBV7-9 and TRBJ1-1; D may be TRBD1 (6 bases). Germline CDR1 and CDR2: SEHNR and FQNEAQ (reference sequence). The CDR3 runs 14 residues. The V gene lost 5 bases and the J gene lost 5 bases, with 15 bases spanning the gap. The CDR3 DNA is TGTGCCAGCAGCCCCCCCAAGAGGGGGACTGAAGCTTTCTTT. Encoded protein: CASSPPKRGTEAFF.

The genes are TRBV7-2 and TRBJ2-2; D perhaps matches TRBD1 (5 bases). This CDR3 contains 17 residues. Germline V gene sequence: CDR1 SGHTA, CDR2 FQGNSA. V gave up 2 bases and J gave up 6 bases, with 19 bases separating them. The CDR3 region is CASSLPPYRPRSGELFF. The CDR3 coding sequence is TGTGCCAGCAGCTTACCCCCATACAGGCCCCGGTCCGGGGAGCTGTTTTTT.

The V and J genes are TRBV13 and TRBJ2-5, with TRBD2 as a possible D gene (5 bases). The length of the CDR3 is 13 residues. V lost 5 bases to trimming and J lost 1 base, with 8 bases between them. Per the germline V gene, CDR1 is PRHDT and CDR2 is FYEKMQ (reference sequence). The CDR3 nucleotides are TGTGCCAGCAGCCCCCGGGGCCAAGAGACCCAGTACTTC. It codes for CASSPRGQETQYF.

The CDR3 spells CASSGTGQSLLWTEAFF. The CDR3 bases are TGTGCCAGCAGTGGCACGGGACAGAGCCTTTTGTGGACTGAAGCTTTCTTT. V and J are TRBV6-1 and TRBJ1-1, with TRBD1 matching over 7 bases. This CDR3 has 17 residues. The junction had 16 bases not matched to a gene; V was cut back by 4 bases and J by 5 bases. Germline values: CDR1 MNHNS, CDR2 SASEGT.

Concerning this clone itself: At one of its ends the junction is not consistent with the germline gene, which may arise from a read error. The rearrangement joins TRBV6-6 to TRBJ2-4, with 12 bases fitting TRBD2. CDR3 length: 15 amino acids. Germline V CDR1 and CDR2: MNHNY, SVGAGI (reference sequence). CDR3 DNA sequence: TGTGCCAGCAGTTACTCGACTAGCGGGGGCCCTCACGGGAACTTC. Encoded protein: CASSYSTSGGPHGNF.

This chain links TRBV19 with TRBJ1-5; possibly TRBD1 for D (6 bases). CDR3 length: 15 amino acids. V shed 2 bases and J shed 0 bases, with 8 bases lying between them. Germline CDR1 and CDR2: LNHDA and SQIVND (reference sequence). CDR3 sequence: CASSISRGSNQPQHF. CDR3 sequence (DNA): TGTGCCAGTAGTATAAGCAGGGGTAGCAATCAGCCCCAGCATTTT.

The rearrangement joins TRBV2 to TRBJ2-3; D might be TRBD2 (6 bases). The CDR3 is 14 residues long. Per the germline V gene, CDR1 is SNHLY and CDR2 is FYNNEI. Trimming stripped 7 bases from V and 4 bases from J, with 15 bases between. The CDR3 coding sequence is TGTGCCAGCATAGCTAGCGTAATCGCAGATACGCAGTATTTT. Its translation is CASIASVIADTQYF. Based on the CDR3 plus reference TRBV2 and TRBJ2-3, the full variable domain is EPEVTQTPSHQVTQMGQEVILRCVPISNHLYFYWYRQILGQKVEFLVSFYNNEISEKSEIFDDQFSVERPDGSNFTLKIRSTKLEDSAMYFCASIASVIADTQYFGPGTRLTVL.

The chain recombines TRBV7-2 with TRBJ2-5; D ambiguous. CDR1 is SGHTA and CDR2 is FQGNSA in the germline V gene. The V and J ends lost 1 base and 11 bases respectively, with 11 bases between them. CDR3 size: 12 residues. The CDR3 DNA follows: TGTGCCAGCAGCTTAGTTGGTCGTCAGCAGTACTTC. It specifies CASSLVGRQQYF.

The CDR3 sequence: CSVVILVGANYGYTF. CDR3 sequence (DNA): TGCAGCGTTGTAATTCTAGTAGGAGCTAACTATGGCTACACCTTC. This chain links TRBV29-1 with TRBJ1-2; D is undetermined. Germline V gene sequence: CDR1 SQVTM, CDR2 ANQGSEA. V lost 4 bases and J lost 0, with 15 bases in between. This CDR3 spans 15 amino acids.

The gene calls are TRBV28 and TRBJ1-4; 11 bases fit TRBD1. The germline V gene encodes CDR1 MDHEN and CDR2 SYDVKM. CDR3 length equals 17 residues. V dropped 5 bases and J dropped 0; count of bases not matched to a gene: 5. The CDR3 protein is CASSEDRGPATNEKLFF. The CDR3 DNA follows: TGTGCCAGCAGTGAGGACAGGGGGCCGGCAACTAATGAAAAACTGTTTTTT. The full variable domain, rest sourced from reference TRBV28 and TRBJ1-4, is DVKVTQSSRYLVKRTGEKVFLECVQDMDHENMFWYRQDPGLGLRLIYFSYDVKMKEKGDIPEGYSVSREKKERFSLILESASTNQTSMYLCASSEDRGPATNEKLFFGSGTQLSVL.

V and J are TRBV15 and TRBJ1-2; TRBD1 agrees at 8 bases. The CDR3 totals 13 residues. V gave up 4 bases and J gave up 8 bases; unmatched junction bases: 6. Germline loops: CDR1 LNHNV, CDR2 YYDKDF (reference sequence). The CDR3 DNA sequence: TGTGCCACCAGCACATCAGGGGGCCGGGGCTACACCTTC. Its protein product is CATSTSGGRGYTF.

The CDR3 DNA reads TGTGCCAGCAGCGTAGACGGGGGAGCCTCAGATACGCAGTATTTT. Translation gives CASSVDGGASDTQYF. V gene TRBV9 combines with J gene TRBJ2-3, with D possibly matching TRBD2 (6 bases). This CDR3 is built from 15 residues. Per germline, CDR1 SGDLS and CDR2 YYNGEE. Trimming took off 0 bases at V and 4 bases at J, with 12 bases between the two ends.

The chain uses TRBV7-2 and TRBJ2-1; perhaps TRBD1 as D (5 bases). There are 11 residues in the CDR3. The V gene's germline CDR1 is SGHTA and CDR2 FQGNSA. V was cut by 6 bases and J by 9 bases, with 9 bases left in between. The CDR3 sequence is CASRAGREQFF. CDR3 sequence (DNA): TGTGCCAGCAGAGCAGGGCGTGAGCAGTTCTTC.

The table lists this clone with a count of one. An end of the junction does not agree with germline; a read error may underlie this. This chain connects TRBV7-9 to TRBJ2-5; D possibly corresponds to TRBD1 (6 bases). Germline lookup yields CDR1 SEHNR and CDR2 FQNEAQ (reference sequence). This CDR3 region has 13 residues. CDR3 loop: CSSSLGQWETQYF. The CDR3 DNA follows: TGTTCCAGCAGCTTAGGACAGTGGGAGACCCAGTACTTC. Supplemented by reference TRBV7-9 and TRBJ2-5, the full variable domain reads DTGVSQNPRHKITKRGQNVTFRCDPISEHNRLYWYRQTLGQGPEFLTYFQNEAQLEKSRLLSDRFSAERPKGSFSTLEIQRTEQGDSAMYLCSSSLGQWETQYFGPGTRLLVL.

V and J are TRBV7-2 and TRBJ2-5; 11 bases agree with TRBD2. Germline trimming cut 5 bases from V and 4 bases from J; bases unmatched to any gene: 9. This CDR3 is 16 amino acids long. Germline V gives CDR1 SGHTA, CDR2 FQGNSA. The CDR3 loop is CASSPRLGTSGETQYF. In nucleotides, the CDR3 is TGTGCCAGCAGCCCTAGACTCGGGACTAGCGGAGAGACCCAGTACTTC.

V is TRBV2 and J is TRBJ2-7, with D tentatively TRBD1 (6 bases). The germline CDR1 and CDR2 sequences are SNHLY and FYNNEI. The CDR3 sequence is 14 residues long. V gave up 6 bases and J gave up 6 bases, with 18 bases separating them. DNA for the CDR3: TGTGCCAGCAGCACCGGGGCCAGGGGTGCCGAGCAGTACTTC. Its protein is CASSTGARGAEQYF.

The CDR3 sequence is CASSQDTSGGPSGYNEQFF. CDR3 in DNA: TGCGCCAGCAGCCAAGATACCAGCGGGGGGCCATCCGGGTACAATGAGCAGTTCTTC. The chain recombines TRBV4-3 with TRBJ2-1; 9 bases map to TRBD2. The length of the CDR3 is 19 residues. The germline gives CDR1 LGHNA, CDR2 YSLEER. Unmatched junction bases numbered 13, after V lost 0 bases and J lost 4 bases.

This rearrangement joins TRBV2 to TRBJ2-7; 8 bases line up with TRBD1. The CDR3 covers 15 residues. Germline CDR1 and CDR2: SNHLY and FYNNEI. The V gene end was trimmed by 5 bases and the J gene end by 6 bases; junction bases not matched to a gene: 12. The CDR3 sequence: CASSLFPGTGGEQYF. The CDR3 DNA is TGTGCCAGCAGTTTATTCCCCGGGACAGGTGGCGAGCAGTACTTC.